This T cell receptor beta chain comes out of a study of T cell changes during pregnancy in multiple sclerosis. Points on this clone: Compared with germline, one end of the junction differs, possibly owing to a read error.

CDR3 size: 16 residues. In germline, CDR1 is SGHDT, CDR2 YYEEEE. TCRdb's table, derived via immunoSEQ multiplex PCR, lists solely in-frame clones and lacks some. The sample includes some 37,000 clones, around 94% seen only once; the top ten take less than 1.5%. The V and J genes are TRBV5-6 and TRBJ2-2; TRBD1 aligns across 8 bases. The sample comprised PBMCs (not recorded whether the cells were cultured). This clonotype originated in a female donor with multiple sclerosis, enrolled in a pregnancy study. The CDR3 reads CASSLGDRGNTGKLFF. CDR3 coding DNA: TGTGCCAGCAGCTTGGGTGACAGGGGTAACACCGGGAAGCTGTTTTTT.